One and the same sample provided the 4 T cell receptor beta chains below, sequenced in a study of blood T cell repertoires in COVID-19. Produced via immunoSEQ multiplex PCR; TCRdb's table is partial and in-frame only. This table holds around 300,000 clones, 86% found once. The sample taken for sequencing was PBMCs or T cells enriched from blood (not recorded which). These receptors all stem from a woman aged 18-29 years who had recovered from COVID-19.

CDR3 sequence: CASSRAKGEGNTGELFF. The DNA of the CDR3 is TGCGCCAGCAGCCGCGCGAAGGGCGAGGGGAACACCGGGGAGCTGTTTTTT. This chain connects TRBV5-1 to TRBJ2-2, with a tentative D call TRBD2 (5 bases). Germline CDR1 reads SGHRS; CDR2 reads YFSETQ. Trimming stripped 4 bases from V and 1 base from J, with 17 bases between. The CDR3 is made up of 17 amino acids.

CDR3 protein: CASSFRLVTGELFF. In DNA, the CDR3 is TGTGCCAGCAGCTTCCGACTAGTCACCGGGGAGCTGTTTTTT. The V call is TRBV11-1, the J call TRBJ2-2, with a tentative D call TRBD2 (6 bases). Trimming removed 3 bases at V and 4 bases at J, with 9 bases between. Per germline, CDR1 SGHAT and CDR2 FQDESV (reference sequence). This CDR3 spans 14 amino acids.

V gene TRBV7-2 combines with J gene TRBJ1-2; D is possibly TRBD1 (5 bases). CDR1 SGHTA and CDR2 FQGNSA come from the germline V gene. The V end lost 1 base, the J end lost 2 bases, and 11 bases lay between the germline ends. The CDR3 contains 15 residues. This CDR3 reads CASSLGPGENYGYTF. The CDR3 coding sequence is TGTGCCAGCAGCTTAGGTCCGGGGGAAAACTATGGCTACACCTTC.

J is TRBJ2-3 and V is TRBV27, with TRBD2 as a possible D gene (5 bases). Trimming stripped 6 bases from V and 7 bases from J, with 14 bases between. The V gene's germline CDR1 is MNHEY and CDR2 SMNVEV (reference sequence). This CDR3 spans 13 amino acids. CDR3 nucleotide sequence: TGTGCCAGCAGCCCGGCTAGCAAATATACGCAGTATTTT. It yields the protein CASSPASKYTQYF.